This TCR beta chain was recovered during a study of beta chain features in type 1 diabetes. A sort by CD45RO/CCR7/CD25/CD127/CD95/CD27 yielded CD4+ naive, central memory, regulatory and stem cell-like memory cells. Study-wide findings and caveats: Shortening that was moderate but significant affected the TCRB CDR3s of Type 1 diabetes patients in all four CD4+ subsets. Reduced insertions and increased deletions marked VDJ junctions in type 1 diabetes patients.

The isolated RNA, all of it, was reverse transcribed, so expressed TCRB transcripts were what got sequenced. Here immunoSEQ multiplex PCR was the method, and the copy in TCRdb shows in-frame clones only, minus some. This table holds roughly 140,000 clones, around 10% found once. This clone was seen only a few times. Its antigen is not known. The specimen was central memory CD4+ T cells from blood. The sequence came from a man aged 18 to 30 in good health.

In DNA, the CDR3 is TGTGCCAGCAGCCCCCCCGGGACAGGGTGGACTGAAGCTTTCTTT. The encoded protein is CASSPPGTGWTEAFF. This chain links TRBV28 with TRBJ1-1, with 9 bases matching TRBD1. Trimming removed 6 bases from V and 5 bases from J; junction bases left unmatched: 10. Germline CDR1 MDHEN, CDR2 SYDVKM. CDR3 size: 15 residues.